This TCR beta chain was retrieved from a study of molecular identifiers for immune sequencing clone quantification (dated by TCRdb to between 2017 and 2018). Describing the broader study: For a replicate experiment, RNA from about 21,000 or 97,000 naive CD8 T cells was divided into five aliquots, of which four were sequenced. This methods study used CD8 T cells to benchmark TCR RNA copy counting and molecular-identifier clustering-based TCR repertoire sequencing (MIDCIRS).

CDR1 is given as LGHNA and CDR2 as YSLEER, both from the germline V gene. The junction shows trimming of 0 bases on V and 5 bases on J, plus 15 bases between the germline ends. The CDR3 has 16 amino acids, counting the end cysteine and phenylalanine. The DNA shown is the 48-base CDR3, in frame from base 1. The receptor library was made with PCR. Sequencing relied on an Illumina HiSeq 4000. Bulk TCR libraries were generated as previously described, with the TCR primers listed in Table S5 used. Total RNA was purified with the Qiagen AllPrep DNA/RNA kit. Before any analysis, reads coming from multiple sequencing runs of the same library were combined into one pool. Per the authors' processing: Reads were retained only if an exact TCR constant sequence was present, and the retained reads were trimmed to 150 nt and grouped according to their 12-nt molecular barcodes. Reads in each barcode group were sub-clustered using a 15% Levenshtein threshold, and a quality-weighted consensus sequence was built for each RNA molecule. Non-functional sequences were discarded, and so were lower-count sequences lying one edit away from another sequence. Barcode sub-clusters with fewer than 20% of the maximum read count were removed, based on fitting two negative binomial distributions. In TCRdb, the public reads were trimmed at Q25 with fastp and aligned with MiXCR, with productive beta chains retained. Rows matching on CDR3 protein sequence are summarized as one entry with the most common DNA and genes. None of the V and J calls come from the authors' own analysis; TCRdb made them. Counted in this sample were about 640,000 distinct CDR3 sequences; 15% to 20% of them appeared once. Roughly 0.83% of the sample belongs to the ten largest clones.

Here is what the overall study found, with its caveats: In CMV-specific effector cells, over 97% of molecules were held by clones above 20 RNA copies, whereas under 1% of molecules were held by such clones in naive cells. Spiked-in Jurkat TCR RNA (roughly 10 copies' worth), which is not part of the donor repertoire, was contained in the naive libraries. Spiked-in Jurkat TCR RNA equivalent to a single cell was reported to be detectable even among one million naive CD8 T cells. Modeling indicated about 3.1 TCR RNA copies recovered per cell, compared with around 10 by digital PCR, which implies a capture efficiency of 25% to 35%. Highly expanded clone sizes could be underestimated because identical TCR molecules may share a barcode. Without barcode sub-clustering, chimeric consensus sequences inflated TCR diversity; chimeras reached as high as 47%.

To note about this clonotype: It lacks a known antigen. No much larger clonotype is one base removed from it; base qualities were not supplied.

Libraries of naive CD8 T cells were built from around 18,000 to 910,000 sorted cells, with 10%, 30% or 50% of the purified RNA used. Naive CD8 T cells, defined as CD8+CD4-CCR7+CD45RA+, were FACS-sorted into RLT Plus buffer on a BD FACSAria II. To test detection sensitivity, Jurkat RNA equivalent to roughly nine TCR copies was spiked into samples of roughly 19,000-1,000,000 naive CD8 T cells. CD8 T cells were enriched using RosetteSep CD8+ T Cell Enrichment Cocktail and Ficoll-Paque, and the enriched cells then underwent ACK red cell lysis. Sequenced input: naive CD8+ T cells from blood, with Jurkat cell RNA spiked in. This specimen's cell subset or site label, interpreted: FACS-sorted CD8+CD4-CCR7+CD45RA+ naive T cells. The source of this sequence is a human donor in good health. Some libraries in this study had Jurkat cell RNA spiked in. The chain was built from TRBV4-3 and TRBJ2-3; perhaps TRBD2 is the D gene, with 6 bases matching. The nucleotide sequence is TGCGCCAGCAGCCAAGAGCCCGCCCTGGGGGGAGATACGCAGTATTTT. This codes for CASSQEPALGGDTQYF.